This T cell receptor (beta chain) was retrieved from a study of blood T cell repertoires in COVID-19. TCRdb keeps only in-frame clones here, not all; method: immunoSEQ multiplex PCR. Here the sample spans some 69,000 clones, 60% to 80% being singletons. The CDR3 runs to 15 residues. Between the trimmed V and J ends, which lost 3 bases and 6 bases, there was a span of 13 bases. This sequence originates from a man aged 55 to 70 with acute or convalescent COVID-19. The sample comprised peripheral blood. This chain joins TRBV5-3 and TRBJ2-6; maybe TRBD2 (6 bases). TRBV5-3 falls under the ORF class, with uncertain function. In DNA form, the CDR3 reads TGTGCCAGAAGCTGGAGGGACTTGGTGGCCAACGTCCTGACTTTC. Translating gives CARSWRDLVANVLTF.